Below, 19 T cell receptor beta chains from the same sample are listed, as sequenced in a study of control samples from healthy donors and cancer patients. TCRdb keeps only in-frame clones here, not all; method: immunoSEQ multiplex PCR. The table has approximately 58,000 clones, more than 70% seen once. What was sequenced was PBMCs. The receptors were gathered from a woman aged 60-75 years with lung cancer.

This clone occurred once. The chain combines TRBV6-6 with TRBJ1-2; a weak D match, TRBD1 (6 bases). This CDR3 is built from 14 residues. Trimming removed 6 bases from V and 6 bases from J, with 17 bases in between. Germline V gene lookup returns CDR1 MNHNY and CDR2 SVGAGI (reference sequence). This CDR3 is CASSISRDTDGYTF. The CDR3 DNA is TGTGCCAGCAGCATATCTCGGGACACCGATGGCTACACCTTC.

The DNA of the CDR3 is TGTGCCAGCAGCTTAGAGCTAGAGTGGAGCATGAACACTGAAGCTTTCTTT. Amino acids: CASSLELEWSMNTEAFF. The V call is TRBV7-2, the J call TRBJ1-1; no clear D. The V end was cut by 1 base, the J end by 0 bases, with 15 bases between. The CDR3 totals 17 residues. Germline V gene lookup returns CDR1 SGHTA and CDR2 FQGNSA.

The CDR3 spells CASSASTGFGEQYF. For the CDR3, the DNA is TGTGCCAGCAGTGCCTCGACAGGGTTCGGCGAGCAGTACTTC. The chain uses TRBV27 and TRBJ2-7, with TRBD1 matching over 7 bases. CDR1 MNHEY and CDR2 SMNVEV come from the germline V gene (reference sequence). The CDR3 spans 14 residues. V was pared by 5 bases and J by 6 bases, with 10 bases of the junction left unmatched.

J is TRBJ2-1 and V is TRBV5-1, with no clear D. Deletions cut 0 bases from V and 3 bases from J, with 7 bases between. The CDR3 runs 14 residues. In germline, CDR1 is SGHRS, CDR2 YFSETQ. The CDR3, as DNA: TGCGCCAGCAGCTTGGAGGCCAACTACAATGAGCAGTTCTTC. As protein: CASSLEANYNEQFF. Variable domain in full (rest from reference TRBV5-1 and TRBJ2-1): KAGVTQTPRYLIKTRGQQVTLSCSPISGHRSVSWYQQTPGQGLQFLFEYFSETQRNKGNFPGRFSGRQFSNSRSEMNVSTLELGDSALYLCASSLEANYNEQFFGPGTRLTVL.

The CDR3 DNA follows: TGTGCCTGGAGACAGCGGGGAGTTCAGTACTTC. This encodes CAWRQRGVQYF. The chain joins TRBV30 to TRBJ2-7; 7 positions match TRBD2. The CDR3 runs to 11 residues. Germline trimming cut 3 bases from V and 10 bases from J; bases unmatched to any gene: 6. The germline CDR1 and CDR2 sequences are GTSNPN and SVGIG (reference sequence).

This clone came up once. CDR3: CASRTGVNEQFF. The CDR3, as DNA: TGTGCCAGCAGGACGGGGGTAAATGAGCAGTTCTTC. The rearrangement joins TRBV12-3 or TRBV12-4 to TRBJ2-1, with D possibly TRBD2 on 6 matching bases. Trimming removed 6 bases from V and 7 bases from J, with 10 bases in between. This CDR3 has 12 amino acids.

This chain uses TRBV7-9 with TRBJ1-1; D is unresolved. V gave up 1 base and J gave up 7 bases, with 13 bases separating them. There are 14 residues in the CDR3. CDR1 is SEHNR, CDR2 FQNEAQ, per germline (reference sequence). CDR3 amino acids: CASSLGVAEGEAFF. The DNA for the CDR3 is TGTGCCAGCAGCTTAGGAGTGGCGGAGGGTGAAGCTTTCTTT. The variable domain in full, completed from reference TRBV7-9 and TRBJ1-1, reads DTGVSQNPRHKITKRGQNVTFRCDPISEHNRLYWYRQTLGQGPEFLTYFQNEAQLEKSRLLSDRFSAERPKGSFSTLEIQRTEQGDSAMYLCASSLGVAEGEAFFGQGTRLTVV.

For the CDR3, the DNA is TGTGCCAGCAGACTAACAGGGTGGAATGAAGCTTTCTTT. Translating gives CASRLTGWNEAFF. The chain joins TRBV28 to TRBJ1-1; TRBD1 might be the D (6 bases). From germline, CDR1 is MDHEN and CDR2 SYDVKM. CDR3 length equals 13 residues. Trimming took 6 bases from V and 7 from J, leaving 15 bases between them.

This chain links TRBV9 with TRBJ1-1; D ambiguous. Trimming took 0 bases from V and 3 from J, leaving 6 bases between them. CDR1 and CDR2 from the germline V gene are SGDLS and YYNGEE. The CDR3 sequence is 13 residues long. In DNA form, the CDR3 reads TGTGCCAGCAGCGTAGCGATGGACACTGAAGCTTTCTTT. Translated: CASSVAMDTEAFF.

This rearrangement joins TRBV7-3 to TRBJ1-1; D unclear. V was cut by 1 base and J by 1 base, with 4 bases left in between. This CDR3 contains 13 residues. From germline, CDR1 is SGHTA and CDR2 FQGTGA. The DNA for the CDR3 is TGTGCCAGCAGCTTAATTTCGAACACTGAAGCTTTCTTT. It is translated as CASSLISNTEAFF.

This chain uses TRBV5-1 with TRBJ1-4; no firm D call. There are 14 residues in the CDR3. Between the trimmed V and J ends, which lost 0 bases and 4 bases, there was a span of 7 bases. Germline V gives CDR1 SGHRS, CDR2 YFSETQ. CDR3 residues: CASSLGGINEKLFF. CDR3 DNA sequence: TGCGCCAGCAGCTTGGGGGGAATTAATGAAAAACTGTTTTTT.

This clone was seen a handful of times. The rearrangement uses TRBV9 and TRBJ2-3, with 7 bases aligning to TRBD1. Germline V gene sequence: CDR1 SGDLS, CDR2 YYNGEE. The CDR3 runs to 14 residues. V gave up 0 bases and J gave up 11 bases; unmatched junction bases: 9. The CDR3 sequence: CASSVESRGGGQYF. The CDR3, as DNA: TGTGCCAGCAGCGTAGAGTCTAGAGGGGGCGGGCAGTATTTT.

V is TRBV28 and J is TRBJ2-2; no clear D. This CDR3 has 12 residues. Looked up from germline, CDR1 is MDHEN and CDR2 is SYDVKM. V shed 5 bases and J shed 0 bases, with 1 base lying between them. The DNA for the CDR3 is TGTGCCAGCAGTGCGAACACCGGGGAGCTGTTTTTT. Translating gives CASSANTGELFF.

This clone showed up just once. The chain carries TRBV5-1 and TRBJ1-1, with D tentatively TRBD1 (5 bases). CDR3 length equals 15 residues. Deletions cut 4 bases from V and 1 base from J, with 14 bases between. CDR1 is SGHRS and CDR2 is YFSETQ in the germline V gene. CDR3 sequence (DNA): TGCGCCAGCAGCCCCCGGACATCTTCGAACACTGAAGCTTTCTTT. This encodes CASSPRTSSNTEAFF.

The rearrangement uses TRBV28 and TRBJ2-7; TRBD1 agrees at 9 bases. CDR1 is MDHEN and CDR2 is SYDVKM in the germline V gene. There are 14 residues in the CDR3. V lost 2 bases to trimming and J lost 4 bases; unmatched junction nucleotides: 3. The CDR3: CASSLMDRGYEQYF. The CDR3 coding sequence is TGTGCCAGCAGTTTAATGGACAGGGGTTACGAGCAGTACTTC. The full variable domain, its missing parts supplied by reference TRBV28 and TRBJ2-7, is DVKVTQSSRYLVKRTGEKVFLECVQDMDHENMFWYRQDPGLGLRLIYFSYDVKMKEKGDIPEGYSVSREKKERFSLILESASTNQTSMYLCASSLMDRGYEQYFGPGTRLTVT.

The chain is built from TRBV6-4 and TRBJ1-2; no definite D call. Germline lookup yields CDR1 MRHNA and CDR2 SNTAGT. This CDR3 spans 15 amino acids. V gave up 3 bases and J gave up 2 bases, with 13 bases separating them. The CDR3 reads CASSERHLANYGYTF. The CDR3 DNA reads as TGTGCCAGCAGTGAGAGGCACCTCGCCAACTATGGCTACACCTTC.

The chain employs TRBV6-5 and TRBJ1-1; tentative D call: TRBD1 (6 bases). V lost 7 bases, J lost 9 bases, and 18 bases lay in between. The CDR3 runs 13 residues. Germline CDR1 is MNHEY and CDR2 is SVGAGI. The CDR3 spells CASTDTGSAKAFF. DNA of the CDR3: TGTGCCAGCACGGACACAGGGAGCGCTAAAGCTTTCTTT.

The rearrangement links TRBV7-8 to TRBJ1-4; TRBD1 agrees at 7 bases. V dropped 0 bases and J dropped 7; count of bases not matched to a gene: 8. CDR3 length: 16 amino acids. Germline-derived CDR1 and CDR2 are SGHVS and FQNEAQ. CDR3 nucleotide sequence: TGTGCCAGCAGCTTAGCCCCGCAGGGGGTACGTGAAAAACTGTTTTTT. Its protein is CASSLAPQGVREKLFF. The whole variable domain, remainder taken from reference TRBV7-8 and TRBJ1-4, is GAGVSQSPRYKVAKRGQDVALRCDPISGHVSLFWYQQALGQGPEFLTYFQNEAQLDKSGLPSDRFFAERPEGSVSTLKIQRTQQEDSAVYLCASSLAPQGVREKLFFGSGTQLSVL.

The chain couples TRBV7-9 to TRBJ1-2; 9 positions agree with TRBD1. V was clipped by 1 base and J by 10 bases; unmatched bases: 7. This CDR3 has 14 amino acids. Germline V CDR1 and CDR2: SEHNR, FQNEAQ (reference sequence). CDR3 residues: CASSLGTGDGPYTF. DNA of the CDR3: TGTGCCAGCAGCTTAGGGACAGGGGATGGACCCTACACCTTC.